The rows below give T cell receptor beta chains drawn from one sample of a study of siplizumab effects on memory and regulatory T cells. Clones were read by immunoSEQ multiplex PCR, and TCRdb kept only the in-frame ones, dropping some. The sample consists of 100,000 or so clones, 93% of them appearing once. The source material was non-Treg CD4+ T cells sorted from blood. These receptors originate from a human donor in good health. Both conserved end residues are part of each CDR3. D genes are given only for firm matches. A clone size is listed for some rows: how often the clone was seen (once, few, many), or a class if it is expanded.

J gene	V gene	clone size	D gene	CDR3 protein	CDR3 DNA
TRBJ1-6	TRBV6-6	.	.	CASSYRALYNSPLHF	TGTGCCAGCAGTTACCGGGCCCTCTATAATTCACCCCTCCACTTT
TRBJ2-1	TRBV6-6	.	.	CASNLGYNEQFF	TGTGCCAGCAACCTAGGCTACAATGAGCAGTTCTTC
TRBJ1-5	TRBV18	.	.	CASSPPGEGGNQPQHF	TGTGCCAGCTCACCACCGGGGGAAGGTGGCAATCAGCCCCAGCATTTT
TRBJ2-5	TRBV5-1	.	.	CASSLGEGETQYF	TGCGCCAGCAGCTTGGGAGAGGGGGAGACCCAGTACTTC
TRBJ2-2	TRBV4-1	.	.	CASSQDPNPYGGELFF	TGCGCCAGCAGCCAAGACCCTAACCCCTACGGCGGGGAGCTGTTTTTT
TRBJ1-4	TRBV5-1	.	.	CASSSTATNEKLFF	TGCGCCAGCAGCTCGACAGCAACTAATGAAAAACTGTTTTTT
TRBJ2-3	TRBV6-5	.	.	CASSSGSTDTQYF	TGTGCCAGCAGTTCGGGGAGCACAGATACGCAGTATTTT
TRBJ2-3	TRBV21-1	.	.	CASSRREGTQYF	TGTGCCAGCAGCCGCAGGGAGGGGACGCAGTATTTT
TRBJ2-7	TRBV18	.	.	CASSPRDSYEQYF	TGTGCCAGCTCACCAAGAGACAGCTACGAGCAGTACTTC
TRBJ2-5	TRBV11-3	.	.	CASSLGQQETQYF	TGTGCCAGCAGCTTAGGCCAACAAGAGACCCAGTACTTC
TRBJ2-7	TRBV6-1	.	.	CATTAVSYEQYF	TGTGCCACGACAGCTGTGTCCTACGAGCAGTACTTC
TRBJ2-2	TRBV28	.	.	CASSIPGMAGELFF	TGTGCCAGCAGTATACCAGGGATGGCCGGGGAGCTGTTTTTT
TRBJ1-2	TRBV7-9	.	TRBD1	CASSLWDRNYGYTF	TGTGCCAGCAGCTTATGGGACAGGAACTATGGCTACACCTTC
TRBJ2-6	TRBV12-5	.	.	CASGLVQGFSGANVLTF	TGTGCTAGTGGTTTGGTACAGGGTTTCTCTGGGGCCAACGTCCTGACTTTC
TRBJ1-2	TRBV6-6	.	.	CASSLGGMDGYTF	TGTGCCAGCAGTTTGGGGGGAATGGATGGCTACACCTTC
TRBJ2-1	TRBV7-9	once	TRBD2	CASSLGASGGLYNEQFF	TGTGCCAGCAGCTTGGGTGCTAGCGGGGGCCTCTACAATGAGCAGTTCTTC
TRBJ2-1	TRBV5-4	.	.	CASSPVLTQGEQFF	TGTGCCAGCAGCCCCGTACTTACCCAGGGGGAGCAGTTCTTC
TRBJ2-7	TRBV14	.	.	CASSQPGQSSYEQYF	TGTGCCAGCAGCCAGCCGGGACAAAGCTCCTACGAGCAGTACTTC
TRBJ2-2	TRBV30	once	.	CAWSGVGELFF	TGTGCCTGGAGTGGGGTCGGGGAGCTGTTTTTT
TRBJ2-7	TRBV5-1	.	TRBD1	CASSHRDRVYEQYF	TGCGCCAGCAGCCACCGGGACAGGGTATACGAGCAGTACTTC
TRBJ2-1	TRBV11-2	.	TRBD2	CASSLAGGTSCGNEQFF	TGTGCCAGCAGCTTAGCGGGGGGAACGTCGTGCGGAAATGAGCAGTTCTTC
TRBJ1-5	TRBV6-5	.	.	CASTGSPGSDQPQHF	TGTGCCAGCACAGGCAGTCCGGGTTCGGATCAGCCCCAGCATTTT
TRBJ1-3	TRBV30	.	.	CAFDSPGNTIYF	TGTGCCTTTGACAGTCCTGGAAACACCATATATTTT
TRBJ1-3	TRBV6-5	.	TRBD1	CASSRQGGNTIYF	TGTGCCAGCAGTAGACAGGGAGGAAACACCATATATTTT
TRBJ2-7	TRBV7-2	once	.	CASSLELLQGGKQYF	TGTGCCAGCAGCTTAGAATTACTACAGGGAGGGAAGCAGTACTTC
TRBJ2-3	TRBV30	.	.	CAWTGGQGSTDTQYF	TGTGCCTGGACTGGGGGTCAGGGGAGCACAGATACGCAGTATTTT
TRBJ2-7	TRBV13	.	TRBD2	CASSPRWSGGTSYEQYF	TGTGCCAGCAGCCCCCGCTGGAGCGGGGGGACCTCCTACGAGCAGTACTTC
TRBJ1-1	TRBV18	.	.	CASSPEEGRTEAFF	TGTGCCAGCTCACCAGAGGAAGGGAGAACTGAAGCTTTCTTT
TRBJ2-6	TRBV7-3	.	TRBD1	CASSPTLGQGLANVLTF	TGTGCCAGCAGCCCGACCTTAGGACAGGGCCTGGCCAACGTCCTGACTTTC
TRBJ2-1	TRBV5-1	.	TRBD2	CASSLGSSGLKNEQFF	TGCGCCAGCAGCTTGGGCTCTAGCGGGCTTAAAAATGAGCAGTTCTTC
TRBJ2-1	TRBV27	.	.	CASIPAEQFF	TGTGCCAGCATTCCAGCCGAGCAGTTCTTC
TRBJ1-2	TRBV9	.	.	CASSRAVGSGGQTNYGYTF	TGTGCCAGCAGCCGCGCTGTCGGGTCCGGGGGACAAACTAACTATGGCTACACCTTC
TRBJ2-3	TRBV19	.	TRBD1	CASSLGVTGGPDTQYF	TGTGCCAGTAGTCTAGGGGTCACAGGGGGCCCAGATACGCAGTATTTT
TRBJ2-6	TRBV18	.	TRBD1	CASSLQGPISGANVLTF	TGTGCCAGCTCACTACAGGGGCCCATATCTGGGGCCAACGTCCTGACTTTC
TRBJ2-2	TRBV19	.	TRBD1	CASRKDRGPGELFF	TGTGCCAGTAGGAAGGACAGGGGGCCCGGGGAGCTGTTTTTT
TRBJ1-3	TRBV4-2	once	.	CASSHGGGNTIYF	TGTGCCAGCAGCCACGGGGGTGGAAACACCATATATTTT
TRBJ1-1	TRBV29-1	.	.	CSVGHGITTEAFF	TGCAGCGTTGGTCACGGTATAACCACTGAAGCTTTCTTT
TRBJ2-1	TRBV7-9	.	.	CASSFIRGDEQFF	TGTGCCAGCAGTTTTATCAGGGGCGATGAGCAGTTCTTC
TRBJ2-3	TRBV28	.	.	CASSSGPPLDTQYF	TGTGCCAGCAGTTCGGGACCGCCCCTAGATACGCAGTATTTT
TRBJ2-7	TRBV7-2	.	.	CASSIGTVVHEQYF	TGTGCCAGCAGCATAGGGACGGTCGTCCACGAGCAGTACTTC
TRBJ2-2	TRBV7-9	.	.	CASSSSAGELFF	TGTGCCAGCAGCTCCTCAGCCGGGGAGCTGTTTTTT
TRBJ1-1	TRBV2	.	.	CASTEGTEAFF	TGTGCCAGCACGGAGGGCACTGAAGCTTTCTTT
TRBJ2-5	TRBV15	.	.	CATSRETVWETQYF	TGTGCCACCAGCAGAGAAACAGTCTGGGAGACCCAGTACTTC
TRBJ1-2	TRBV29-1	.	TRBD1	CSVAGTGGYGYTF	TGCAGCGTCGCCGGGACAGGGGGCTATGGCTACACCTTC
TRBJ2-7	TRBV14	.	.	CASSLLGQEGYEQYF	TGTGCCAGCAGCCTCCTTGGGCAGGAGGGCTACGAGCAGTACTTC
TRBJ2-5	TRBV6-6	.	TRBD1	CASSSIRTGERETQYF	TGTGCCAGCAGTTCGATAAGGACAGGGGAGAGAGAGACCCAGTACTTC
TRBJ2-1	TRBV4-1	.	.	CASSQESLSGEQFF	TGCGCCAGCAGCCAAGAATCTCTCTCCGGGGAGCAGTTCTTC